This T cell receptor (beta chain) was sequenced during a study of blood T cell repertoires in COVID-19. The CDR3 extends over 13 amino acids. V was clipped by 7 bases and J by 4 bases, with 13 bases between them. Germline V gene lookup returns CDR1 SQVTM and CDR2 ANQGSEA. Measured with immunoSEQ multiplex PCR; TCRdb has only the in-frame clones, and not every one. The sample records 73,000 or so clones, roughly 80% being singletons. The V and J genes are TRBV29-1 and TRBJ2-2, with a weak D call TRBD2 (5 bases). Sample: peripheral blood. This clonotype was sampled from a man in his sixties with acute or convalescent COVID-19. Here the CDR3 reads CSAAEDFTGELFF. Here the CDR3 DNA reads TGCAGCGCCGCGGAGGATTTCACCGGGGAGCTGTTTTTT.